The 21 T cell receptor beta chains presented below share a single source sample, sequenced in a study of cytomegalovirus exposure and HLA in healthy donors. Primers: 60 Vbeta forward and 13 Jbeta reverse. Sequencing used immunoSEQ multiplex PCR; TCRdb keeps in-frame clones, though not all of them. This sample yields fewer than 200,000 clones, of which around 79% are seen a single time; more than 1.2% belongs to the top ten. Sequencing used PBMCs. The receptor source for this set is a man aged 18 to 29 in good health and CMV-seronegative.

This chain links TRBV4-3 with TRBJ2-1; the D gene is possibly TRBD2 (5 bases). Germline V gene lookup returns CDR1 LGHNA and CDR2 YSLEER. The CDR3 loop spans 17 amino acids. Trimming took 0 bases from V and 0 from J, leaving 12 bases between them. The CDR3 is CASSQDLEGSSYNEQFF. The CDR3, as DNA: TGCGCCAGCAGCCAAGATCTTGAAGGGAGCTCCTACAATGAGCAGTTCTTC.

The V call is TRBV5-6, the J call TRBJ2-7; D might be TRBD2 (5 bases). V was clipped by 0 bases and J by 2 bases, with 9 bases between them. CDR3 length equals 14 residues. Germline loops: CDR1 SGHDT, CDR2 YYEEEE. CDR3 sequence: CASSLGGDTYEQYF. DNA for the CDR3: TGTGCCAGCAGCTTGGGGGGAGACACCTACGAGCAGTACTTC.

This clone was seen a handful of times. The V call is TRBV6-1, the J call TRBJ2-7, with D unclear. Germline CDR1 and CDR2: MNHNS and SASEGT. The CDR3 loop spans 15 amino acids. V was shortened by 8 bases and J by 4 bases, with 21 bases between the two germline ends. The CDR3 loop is CASCFKQKAAYEQYF. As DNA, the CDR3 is TGTGCCAGCTGTTTCAAGCAGAAGGCGGCATACGAGCAGTACTTC.

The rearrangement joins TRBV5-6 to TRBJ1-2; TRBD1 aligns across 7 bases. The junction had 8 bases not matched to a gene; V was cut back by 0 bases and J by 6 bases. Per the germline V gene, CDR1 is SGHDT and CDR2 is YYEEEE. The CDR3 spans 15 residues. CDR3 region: CASSLESGGGHGYTF. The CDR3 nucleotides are TGTGCCAGCAGCTTGGAGAGTGGAGGGGGCCATGGCTACACCTTC.

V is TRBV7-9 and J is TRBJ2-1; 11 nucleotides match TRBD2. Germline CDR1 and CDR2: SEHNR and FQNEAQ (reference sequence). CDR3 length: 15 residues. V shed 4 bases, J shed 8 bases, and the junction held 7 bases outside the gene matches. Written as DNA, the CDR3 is TGTGCCAGCAGCTCCACTAGCGGGAGAATGTATGAGCAGTTCTTC. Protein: CASSSTSGRMYEQFF.

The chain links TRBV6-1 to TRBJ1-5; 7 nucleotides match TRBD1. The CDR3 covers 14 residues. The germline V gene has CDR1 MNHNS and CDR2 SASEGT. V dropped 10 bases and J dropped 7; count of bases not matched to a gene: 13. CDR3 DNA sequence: TGTGCCACCACACCGACAGGGCCTCAGCAGCCCCAGCATTTT. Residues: CATTPTGPQQPQHF.

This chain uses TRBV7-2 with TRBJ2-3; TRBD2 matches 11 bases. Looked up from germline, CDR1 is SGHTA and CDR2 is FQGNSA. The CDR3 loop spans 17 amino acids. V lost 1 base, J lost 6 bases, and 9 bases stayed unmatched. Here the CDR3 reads CASSLGTSGRRGDTQYF. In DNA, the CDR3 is TGTGCCAGCAGCTTAGGCACTAGCGGGAGACGGGGGGATACGCAGTATTTT.

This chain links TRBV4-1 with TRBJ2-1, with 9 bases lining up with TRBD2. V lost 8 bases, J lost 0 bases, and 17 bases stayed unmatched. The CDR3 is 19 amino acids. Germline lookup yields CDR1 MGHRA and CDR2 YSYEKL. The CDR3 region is CASFPGASGRFSSYNEQFF. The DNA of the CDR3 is TGCGCCAGCTTCCCAGGGGCGAGCGGGAGGTTCAGCTCCTACAATGAGCAGTTCTTC.

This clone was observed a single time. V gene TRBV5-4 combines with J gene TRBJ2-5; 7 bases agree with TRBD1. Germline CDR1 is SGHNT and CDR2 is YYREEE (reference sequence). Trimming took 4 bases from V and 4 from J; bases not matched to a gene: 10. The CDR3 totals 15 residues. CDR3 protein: CASSPGTAVPETQYF. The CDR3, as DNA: TGTGCCAGCAGCCCCGGGACAGCCGTTCCAGAGACCCAGTACTTC.

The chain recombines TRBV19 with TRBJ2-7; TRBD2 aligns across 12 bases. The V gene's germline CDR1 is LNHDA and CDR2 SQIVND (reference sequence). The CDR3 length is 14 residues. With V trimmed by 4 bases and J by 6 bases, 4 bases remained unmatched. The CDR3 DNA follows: TGTGCCAGTAGTACGACTAGCGGGAGCAGCGAGCAGTACTTC. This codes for CASSTTSGSSEQYF.

CDR3 loop: CASKFETANTGELFF. For the CDR3, the DNA is TGTGCCAGCAAATTCGAGACAGCGAACACCGGGGAGCTGTTTTTT. The rearrangement links TRBV2 to TRBJ2-2, with D perhaps matching TRBD1 (5 bases). V lost 7 bases and J 0 bases, leaving 12 bases between the germline ends. Germline V gives CDR1 SNHLY, CDR2 FYNNEI. CDR3 length equals 15 residues.

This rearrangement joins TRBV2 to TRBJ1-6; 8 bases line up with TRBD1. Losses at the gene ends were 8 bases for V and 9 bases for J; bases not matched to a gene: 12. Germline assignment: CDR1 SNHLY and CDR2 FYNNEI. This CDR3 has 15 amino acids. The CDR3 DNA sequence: TGTGCCAGCGGGTTGGTCACAGGGGGGGCTTCACCCCTCCACTTT. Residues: CASGLVTGGASPLHF.

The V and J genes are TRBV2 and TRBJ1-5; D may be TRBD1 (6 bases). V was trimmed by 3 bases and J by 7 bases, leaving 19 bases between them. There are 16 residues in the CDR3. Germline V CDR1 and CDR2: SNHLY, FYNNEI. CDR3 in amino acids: CASSDGGRPGGQPQHF. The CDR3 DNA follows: TGTGCCAGCAGTGACGGGGGGCGCCCGGGGGGACAGCCCCAGCATTTT. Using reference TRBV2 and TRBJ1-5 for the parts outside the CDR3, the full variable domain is EPEVTQTPSHQVTQMGQEVILRCVPISNHLYFYWYRQILGQKVEFLVSFYNNEISEKSEIFDDQFSVERPDGSNFTLKIRSTKLEDSAMYFCASSDGGRPGGQPQHFGDGTRLSIL.

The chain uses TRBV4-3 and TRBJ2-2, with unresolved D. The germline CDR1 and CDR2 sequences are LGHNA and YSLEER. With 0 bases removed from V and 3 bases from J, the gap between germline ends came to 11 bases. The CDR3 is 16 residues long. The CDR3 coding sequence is TGCGCCAGCAGCCAAGAATGGCAGATCTACACCGGGGAGCTGTTTTTT. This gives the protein CASSQEWQIYTGELFF.

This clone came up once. CDR3 nucleotide sequence: TGTGCCAGCAGCTTAGCTCCGGACAGGAGCAATGAGCAGTTCTTC. This codes for CASSLAPDRSNEQFF. The chain uses TRBV7-8 and TRBJ2-1; 7 bases match TRBD1. The CDR3 has 15 residues. The V gene's germline CDR1 is SGHVS and CDR2 FQNEAQ. Unmatched junction bases numbered 5, after V lost 0 bases and J lost 6 bases.

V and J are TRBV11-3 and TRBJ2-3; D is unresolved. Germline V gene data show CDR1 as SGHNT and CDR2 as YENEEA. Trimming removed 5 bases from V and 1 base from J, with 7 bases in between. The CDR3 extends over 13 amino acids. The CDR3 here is CASSRLRTDTQYF. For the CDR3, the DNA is TGTGCCAGCAGCCGACTCCGCACAGATACGCAGTATTTT.

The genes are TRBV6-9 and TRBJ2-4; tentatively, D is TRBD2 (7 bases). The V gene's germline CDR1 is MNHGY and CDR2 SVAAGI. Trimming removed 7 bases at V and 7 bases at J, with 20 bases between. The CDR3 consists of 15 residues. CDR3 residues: CASNFRGLGGNIQYF. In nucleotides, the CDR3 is TGTGCCAGCAACTTCAGGGGATTGGGGGGGAACATTCAGTACTTC.

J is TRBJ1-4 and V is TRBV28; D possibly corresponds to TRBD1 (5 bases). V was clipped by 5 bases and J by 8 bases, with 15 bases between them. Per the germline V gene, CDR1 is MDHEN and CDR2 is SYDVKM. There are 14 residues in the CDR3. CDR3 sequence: CASSQGGGEEKLFF. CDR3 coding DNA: TGTGCCAGCAGTCAAGGCGGGGGGGAGGAAAAACTGTTTTTT.

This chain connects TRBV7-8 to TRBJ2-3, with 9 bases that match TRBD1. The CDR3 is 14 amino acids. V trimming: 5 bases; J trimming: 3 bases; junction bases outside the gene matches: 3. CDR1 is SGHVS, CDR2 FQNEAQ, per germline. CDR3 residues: CASSAGQGTDTQYF. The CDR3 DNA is TGTGCCAGCAGCGCCGGACAGGGGACAGATACGCAGTATTTT.

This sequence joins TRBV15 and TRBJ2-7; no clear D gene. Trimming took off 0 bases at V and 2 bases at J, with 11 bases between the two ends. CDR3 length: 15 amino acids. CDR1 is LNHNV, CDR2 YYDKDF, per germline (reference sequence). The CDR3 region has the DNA TGTGCCACCAGCAGAGATGCGGCAGCCCCCTACGAGCAGTACTTC. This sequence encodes CATSRDAAAPYEQYF.

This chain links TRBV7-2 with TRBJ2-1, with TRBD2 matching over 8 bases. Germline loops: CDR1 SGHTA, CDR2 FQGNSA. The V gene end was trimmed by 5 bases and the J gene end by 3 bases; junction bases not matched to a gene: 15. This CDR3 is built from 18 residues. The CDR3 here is CASSRVGGGRIIYNEQFF. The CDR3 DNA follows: TGTGCCAGCAGCCGGGTCGGTGGCGGGAGGATTATCTACAATGAGCAGTTCTTC.